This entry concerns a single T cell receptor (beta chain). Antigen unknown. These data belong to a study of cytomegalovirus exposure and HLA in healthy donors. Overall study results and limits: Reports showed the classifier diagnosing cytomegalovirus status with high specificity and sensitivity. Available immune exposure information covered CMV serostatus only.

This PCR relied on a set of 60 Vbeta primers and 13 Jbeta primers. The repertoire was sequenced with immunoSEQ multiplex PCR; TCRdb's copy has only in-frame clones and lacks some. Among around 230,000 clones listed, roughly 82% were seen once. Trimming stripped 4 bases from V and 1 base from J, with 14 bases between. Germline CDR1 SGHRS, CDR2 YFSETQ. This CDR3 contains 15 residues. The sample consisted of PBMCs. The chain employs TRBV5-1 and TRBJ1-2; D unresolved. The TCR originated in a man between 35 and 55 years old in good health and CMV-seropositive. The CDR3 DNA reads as TGCGCCAGCAGCGGCCGAGACGGGGATAACTATGGCTACACCTTC. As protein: CASSGRDGDNYGYTF.